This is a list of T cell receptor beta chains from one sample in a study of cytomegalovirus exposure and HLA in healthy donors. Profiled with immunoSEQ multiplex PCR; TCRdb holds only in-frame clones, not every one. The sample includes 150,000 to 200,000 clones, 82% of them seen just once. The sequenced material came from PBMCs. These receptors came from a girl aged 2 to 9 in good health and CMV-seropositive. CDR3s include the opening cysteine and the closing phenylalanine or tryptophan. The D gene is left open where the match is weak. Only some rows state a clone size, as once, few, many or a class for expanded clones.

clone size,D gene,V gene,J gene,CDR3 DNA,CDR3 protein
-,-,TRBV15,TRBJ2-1,TGTGCCACCAGCAGAGAACCCAGCTCCTACAATGAGCAGTTCTTC,CATSREPSSYNEQFF
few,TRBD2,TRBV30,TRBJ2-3,TGTGCCTGGAGTCCTCTAGCGGGAAGGTCAGATACGCAGTATTTT,CAWSPLAGRSDTQYF
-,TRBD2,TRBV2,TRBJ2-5,TGTGCCAGCAGTGTGCCAGCGGGAGATGGGGAGACCCAGTACTTC,CASSVPAGDGETQYF
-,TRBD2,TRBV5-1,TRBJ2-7,TGCGCCAGCAGCCCTCGGGGGGACTACGAGCAGTACTTC,CASSPRGDYEQYF
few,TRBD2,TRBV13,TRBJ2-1,TGTGCCAGCAGCTGGGGGACTAGCGGGAGTACTTATGAGCAGTTCTTC,CASSWGTSGSTYEQFF
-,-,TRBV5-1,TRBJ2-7,TGCGCCAGCAGCCTCACGGGACACTACGAGCAGTACTTC,CASSLTGHYEQYF
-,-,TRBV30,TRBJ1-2,TGTGCCTGGAGTTCTGTGCCAGACTATGGCTACACCTTC,CAWSSVPDYGYTF
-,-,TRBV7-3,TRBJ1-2,TGTGCCAGCAGCTACACCAAGGGCTACACCTTC,CASSYTKGYTF
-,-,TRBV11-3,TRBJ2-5,TGTGCCAGCAGCTTACCCCCCCCAGCAGGGCAAGAGACCCAGTACTTC,CASSLPPPAGQETQYF
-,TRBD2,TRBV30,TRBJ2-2,TGTGCCTGGAGTACCCTAGCGGGGCTGAACACCGGGGAGCTGTTTTTT,CAWSTLAGLNTGELFF
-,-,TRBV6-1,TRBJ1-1,TGTGCCAGCAGTGAATGGGGCGGGGGGAACACTGAAGCTTTCTTT,CASSEWGGGNTEAFF
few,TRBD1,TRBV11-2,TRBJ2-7,TGTGCCAGCAGCTCGCCGGGACAGGGAGCCTACGAGCAGTACTTC,CASSSPGQGAYEQYF
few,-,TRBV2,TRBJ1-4,TGTGCCAGCAAGGGGGAATTTAGTGATGAAAAACTGTTTTTT,CASKGEFSDEKLFF
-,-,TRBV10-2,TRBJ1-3,TGCGCCAGCAGTGAGAGGGCGGGGTCCGGGGTGAAGCGGAACACCATATATTTT,CASSERAGSGVKRNTIYF
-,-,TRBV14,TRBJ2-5,TGTGCCAGCAGCTCATTCTCCGGGGACACAGAGACCCAGTACTTC,CASSSFSGDTETQYF
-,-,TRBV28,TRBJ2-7,TGTGCCAGCACCCGCTCTGGGGCTTTGTACGAGCAGTACTTC,CASTRSGALYEQYF
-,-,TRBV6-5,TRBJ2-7,TGTGCCAGCAGTTTTAACTACGAGCAGTACTTC,CASSFNYEQYF
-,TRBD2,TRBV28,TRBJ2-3,TGTACACACCAACTGGCGGGAGCCCACTATACGCAGTATTTT,CTHQLAGAHYTQYF